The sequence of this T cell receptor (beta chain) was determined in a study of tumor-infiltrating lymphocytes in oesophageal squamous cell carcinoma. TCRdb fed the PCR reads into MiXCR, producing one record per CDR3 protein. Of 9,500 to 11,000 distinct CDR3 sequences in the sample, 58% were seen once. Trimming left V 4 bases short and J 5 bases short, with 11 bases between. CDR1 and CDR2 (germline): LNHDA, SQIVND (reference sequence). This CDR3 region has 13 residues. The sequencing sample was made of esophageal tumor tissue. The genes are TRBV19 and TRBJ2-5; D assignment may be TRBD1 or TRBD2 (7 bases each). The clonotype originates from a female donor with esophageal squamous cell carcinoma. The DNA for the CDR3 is TGTGCCAGTAGTAGCCAGGGGGGGGAGACCCAGTACTTC. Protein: CASSSQGGETQYF.